The next 25 T cell receptor beta chains were all read from a single sample in a study of shared clonotypes between healthy human individuals. Clones were sequenced by immunoSEQ multiplex PCR, and TCRdb holds only the in-frame ones, with some missing. The table includes around 2.1 million clones, about 92% detected once. CD45RO-negative, CCR7-selected cells formed the naive CD8 fraction, which excluded terminally differentiated effector memory CD45RA+ cells. Material for sequencing was naive CD8+ T cells from PBMCs. These TCRs come from a man aged 18 to 35 in good health. Some clones in this sample may be carry-over from other donors' samples.

The chain joins TRBV4-2 to TRBJ1-2; 9 positions match TRBD1. This CDR3 comprises 16 residues. Germline trimming cut 1 base from V and 4 bases from J; bases unmatched to any gene: 7. Germline V gene sequence: CDR1 LGHNA, CDR2 YNFKEQ. The DNA for the CDR3 is TGTGCCAGCAGCCAAGGGGGGACAGGGAAAGCCTATGGCTACACCTTC. This sequence encodes CASSQGGTGKAYGYTF.

The chain uses TRBV19 and TRBJ2-1, with TRBD2 matching 9 bases. This CDR3 is built from 17 residues. J lost 8 bases, V lost 0 bases, and 11 bases had no gene match. The V gene's germline CDR1 is LNHDA and CDR2 SQIVND (reference sequence). The CDR3 bases are TGTGCCAGTAGTATAGATCCCGGCCTAGCGGGACGGTATGAGCAGTTCTTC. Translation gives CASSIDPGLAGRYEQFF.

A note on this clone: This sample also contains other DNA sequences that code for the same CDR3. The chain employs TRBV9 and TRBJ2-7; D is possibly TRBD1 (6 bases). Trimming took 0 bases from V and 1 from J, leaving 11 bases between them. Germline assignment: CDR1 SGDLS and CDR2 YYNGEE. This CDR3 has 15 residues. The CDR3 DNA reads as TGTGCCAGCAGCGTAGGGCAGGGGATATCCTACGAGCAGTACTTC. It specifies CASSVGQGISYEQYF.

V is TRBV28 and J is TRBJ2-1, with D unresolved. Germline V gene lookup returns CDR1 MDHEN and CDR2 SYDVKM. Trimming took 2 bases from V and 6 from J, leaving 14 bases between them. The CDR3 spans 15 residues. The DNA for the CDR3 is TGTGCCAGCAGTTTAGGGCCTACCGCCCCCAATGAGCAGTTCTTC. This sequence encodes CASSLGPTAPNEQFF.

This chain connects TRBV28 to TRBJ2-4, with unresolved D. Between the trimmed V and J ends, which lost 4 bases and 3 bases, there was a span of 10 bases. The germline V gene encodes CDR1 MDHEN and CDR2 SYDVKM. The CDR3 extends over 14 amino acids. The CDR3 reads CASSSPWGKNIQYF. The CDR3 nucleotides read TGTGCCAGCAGTTCCCCCTGGGGCAAAAACATTCAGTACTTC.

The chain uses TRBV15 and TRBJ2-7; tentative D call: TRBD2 (8 bases). CDR1 is LNHNV and CDR2 is YYDKDF in the germline V gene (reference sequence). V dropped 5 bases and J dropped 5 bases, with 22 bases sitting between them. The CDR3 loop spans 16 amino acids. In DNA form, the CDR3 reads TGTGCCACCAGCCGGGAGGGGGCAGGGTTTGGGCACGAGCAGTACTTC. This sequence encodes CATSREGAGFGHEQYF.

CDR3 sequence reads: CASSLVGGTGELFF. As DNA, the CDR3 is TGTGCCAGCAGTTTAGTTGGGGGCACCGGGGAGCTGTTTTTT. The rearrangement joins TRBV27 to TRBJ2-2; tentatively, D is TRBD1 or TRBD2 (5 bases each). Germline CDR1 reads MNHEY; CDR2 reads SMNVEV (reference sequence). The CDR3 loop spans 14 amino acids. Trimming removed 2 bases at V and 4 bases at J, with 8 bases between.

V gene TRBV7-8 combines with J gene TRBJ2-1; D is uncertain. This CDR3 spans 16 amino acids. Trimming shortened V by 1 base and J by 7 bases, and 17 bases separated the two germline ends. The germline V gene encodes CDR1 SGHVS and CDR2 FQNEAQ. CDR3 amino acids: CASSLEKDPGTNEQFF. The CDR3 DNA is TGTGCCAGCAGCTTAGAAAAAGACCCCGGCACGAATGAGCAGTTCTTC.

V usage is TRBV29-1 and J usage is TRBJ1-3, with D tentatively TRBD1 (5 bases). Germline CDR1 SQVTM, CDR2 ANQGSEA. The V end lost 0 bases, the J end lost 0 bases, and 15 bases lay between the germline ends. The CDR3 has 17 residues. DNA of the CDR3: TGCAGCGTTGAAGACCTCTCTGGGGGAACCTCTGGAAACACCATATATTTT. It is translated as CSVEDLSGGTSGNTIYF.

This rearrangement joins TRBV28 to TRBJ2-1; 9 bases line up with TRBD1. The length of the CDR3 is 16 residues. Looked up from germline, CDR1 is MDHEN and CDR2 is SYDVKM. V gave up 1 base and J gave up 2 bases; unmatched junction bases: 3. The CDR3 region is CASSLFGDRAYNEQFF. CDR3 bases: TGTGCCAGCAGTTTATTCGGGGACAGGGCCTACAATGAGCAGTTCTTC.

The count of this clone is one. CDR3 in DNA: TGTGCCAGCAGCGAAGCCGGGACAGTGGCCTACAATGAGCAGTTCTTC. The encoded protein is CASSEAGTVAYNEQFF. J is TRBJ2-1 and V is TRBV9; TRBD1 agrees at 7 bases. CDR1 SGDLS and CDR2 YYNGEE come from the germline V gene. Trimming removed 3 bases from V and 2 bases from J; junction bases left unmatched: 8. The CDR3 runs 16 residues.

This chain links TRBV14 with TRBJ2-7, with a tentative D call TRBD1 (5 bases). Trimming left V 0 bases short and J 3 bases short, with 12 bases between. The germline gives CDR1 SGHDN, CDR2 FVKESK. The CDR3 covers 15 residues. The CDR3 sequence: CASSQERGRNYEQYF. CDR3 bases: TGTGCCAGCAGCCAAGAAAGGGGCAGAAACTACGAGCAGTACTTC.

As to this clone: This specimen includes other DNA sequences encoding the same CDR3. V gene TRBV27 combines with J gene TRBJ1-1; no reliable D call. The germline gives CDR1 MNHEY, CDR2 SMNVEV (reference sequence). With 5 bases removed from V and 1 base from J, the gap between germline ends came to 11 bases. The CDR3 sequence is 14 residues long. The chain's CDR3 is CASSPRGGNTEAFF. The CDR3 nucleotides are TGTGCCAGCAGTCCCCGCGGCGGGAACACTGAAGCTTTCTTT.

About this clone itself: This sample also contains other DNA sequences that code for the same CDR3. This chain joins TRBV10-2 and TRBJ2-7; D not certain. The CDR3 length is 13 residues. CDR1 and CDR2 from the germline V gene are WSHSY and SAAADI. V lost 3 bases and J 0 bases, leaving 6 bases between the germline ends. The CDR3 spells CASSESLSYEQYF. The CDR3 nucleotides read TGCGCCAGCAGTGAATCCCTCTCCTACGAGCAGTACTTC.

The rearrangement uses TRBV29-1 and TRBJ2-1, with D uncertain. V was trimmed by 4 bases and J by 6 bases, leaving 10 bases between them. Germline assignment: CDR1 SQVTM and CDR2 ANQGSEA. The CDR3 runs 12 residues. The CDR3 DNA is TGCAGCGTTGCCTGGATTACCAATGAGCAGTTCTTC. As protein: CSVAWITNEQFF.

This clone was seen once. This CDR3 is also generated by other DNA sequences in the sample. The chain is built from TRBV19 and TRBJ1-1; D is possibly TRBD1 (5 bases). The CDR3 length is 14 residues. Trimming removed 0 bases from V and 5 bases from J, with 10 bases in between. Germline assignment: CDR1 LNHDA and CDR2 SQIVND (reference sequence). Here the CDR3 DNA reads TGTGCCAGTAGTATAGAAGGCCGGGGGACTGAAGCTTTCTTT. Translation gives CASSIEGRGTEAFF.

The chain carries TRBV19 and TRBJ1-5, with D perhaps TRBD1 (6 bases). Per germline, CDR1 LNHDA and CDR2 SQIVND (reference sequence). Trimming stripped 3 bases from V and 6 bases from J, with 12 bases between. The CDR3 runs to 14 residues. CDR3 bases: TGTGCCAGTAGTATTTTCACAGGGTTTCAGCCCCAGCATTTT. Translation: CASSIFTGFQPQHF. The variable domain in full, completed from reference TRBV19 and TRBJ1-5, reads DGGITQSPKYLFRKEGQNVTLSCEQNLNHDAMYWYRQDPGQGLRLIYYSQIVNDFQKGDIAEGYSVSREKKESFPLTVTSAQKNPTAFYLCASSIFTGFQPQHFGDGTRLSIL.

The genes are TRBV10-3 and TRBJ2-5; TRBD1 or TRBD2 may be the D gene (5 bases each). Germline CDR1 is ENHRY and CDR2 is SYGVKD. This CDR3 comprises 12 residues. Deletions cut 7 bases from V and 5 bases from J, with 11 bases between. CDR3 sequence reads: CAIMGDGETQYF. As DNA, the CDR3 is TGTGCCATCATGGGGGACGGTGAGACCCAGTACTTC.

Details on this clone: Other DNA sequences in this sample translate to the same CDR3. Here the CDR3 DNA reads TGTGCCAGCAGTTTATCGGGGAACACTGAAGCTTTCTTT. Amino acids: CASSLSGNTEAFF. J is TRBJ1-1 and V is TRBV28; D is unresolved. Germline CDR1 MDHEN, CDR2 SYDVKM. This CDR3 is built from 13 residues. Trimming pared 1 base from V and 1 base from J, leaving 4 bases between.

Comment on this clone: This sample also contains other DNA sequences that code for the same CDR3. This rearrangement joins TRBV7-8 to TRBJ2-7, with 8 positions matching TRBD2. Germline V gene lookup returns CDR1 SGHVS and CDR2 FQNEAQ. The CDR3 runs to 14 residues. J gave up 4 bases and V 1 base, and 3 bases lay outside the gene matches. CDR3 in amino acids: CASSLEASGYEQYF. The CDR3 DNA is TGTGCCAGCAGCTTAGAAGCTAGCGGGTACGAGCAGTACTTC.

This chain connects TRBV7-9 to TRBJ2-3, with TRBD2 matching 7 bases. The CDR3 runs to 16 residues. With V trimmed by 1 base and J by 0 bases, 4 bases remained unmatched. Germline lookup yields CDR1 SEHNR and CDR2 FQNEAQ (reference sequence). DNA for the CDR3: TGTGCCAGCAGCTTAGAGAGCGGGACTAGCACAGATACGCAGTATTTT. Its protein is CASSLESGTSTDTQYF.

The gene calls are TRBV23-1 and TRBJ1-2, with 11 bases identical to TRBD1. TRBV23-1 qualifies as an ORF whose function is uncertain. CDR3 size: 17 residues. The V segment lost 6 bases and the J segment 4 bases; nucleotides outside the gene matches: 13. The CDR3 sequence is CASSRTGGGRDAYGYTF. CDR3 nucleotide sequence: TGCGCCAGCAGCAGGACAGGGGGCGGGAGGGATGCCTATGGCTACACCTTC.

The chain is built from TRBV4-3 and TRBJ2-7; D perhaps matches TRBD1 (5 bases). The V end was cut by 1 base, the J end by 3 bases, with 13 bases between. This CDR3 contains 15 residues. The V gene's germline CDR1 is LGHNA and CDR2 YSLEER. CDR3 sequence reads: CASSQGAGIYYEQYF. CDR3 DNA sequence: TGCGCCAGCAGCCAAGGGGCAGGGATTTACTACGAGCAGTACTTC.

This clone was picked up a small number of times. At one end, the junction sequence differs from germline, possibly due to a read error. The same CDR3 also results from other DNA sequences found in this sample. In nucleotides, the CDR3 is TGTGCCAGCAGCCTAGCTGAAGCTTTCTTT. This gives the protein CASSLAEAFF. The chain employs TRBV7-9 and TRBJ1-1; D unresolved. This CDR3 is 10 amino acids long. Germline assignment: CDR1 SEHNR and CDR2 FQNEAQ (reference sequence).

The V call is TRBV7-9, the J call TRBJ2-2; unclear D gene. The V gene lost 5 bases and the J gene lost 6 bases, with 19 bases spanning the gap. Looked up from germline, CDR1 is SEHNR and CDR2 is FQNEAQ (reference sequence). The CDR3 runs 16 residues. This chain's CDR3 is CASSPFGQLSAGELFF. CDR3 sequence (DNA): TGTGCCAGCAGCCCCTTTGGGCAACTAAGCGCCGGGGAGCTGTTTTTT. Supplemented by reference TRBV7-9 and TRBJ2-2, the full variable domain reads DTGVSQNPRHKITKRGQNVTFRCDPISEHNRLYWYRQTLGQGPEFLTYFQNEAQLEKSRLLSDRFSAERPKGSFSTLEIQRTEQGDSAMYLCASSPFGQLSAGELFFGEGSRLTVL.